The rows below give T cell receptor beta chains drawn from one sample of a study of T cell repertoires in cytomegalovirus infection. In TCRdb, the reads were re-called with MiXCR into one record per CDR3 protein. The sample carries under 200,000 distinct CDR3 sequences, approximately 9.6% recorded once. Sequencing input: PBMCs. The receptor set was obtained from a human donor in good health (CMV status not recorded). Some clones in this sample may be carry-over from other donors' samples. The CDR3 runs from the conserved cysteine through the conserved F or W. A D gene is named only where the DNA matches it firmly. Clone sizes are given selectively: once, few, many, or a class where the clone is expanded.

cdr3_nt	cdr3_aa	d_call	v_call	j_call	clone_size
TGTGCCAGCAGCTTAGACGAAAACATTCAGTACTTC	CASSLDENIQYF	-	TRBV7-2	TRBJ2-4	many
TGTGCCAGCAGCTTAGCGGTACTACAGGGGTCTAATGAAAAACTGTTTTTT	CASSLAVLQGSNEKLFF	TRBD1	TRBV7-2	TRBJ1-4	many
TGTGCCAGCAGCCTCAGGACAGGTAATGAGCAGTTCTTC	CASSLRTGNEQFF	TRBD1	TRBV7-2	TRBJ2-1	many
TGTGCCAGCAGTCTCGGACAGGGCGGGAATCAAGAGACCCAGTACTTC	CASSLGQGGNQETQYF	TRBD1	TRBV7-2	TRBJ2-5	many
TGTGCCACCAGCAGACCCCCCGGATCGGCCGACACTGAAGCTTTCTTT	CATSRPPGSADTEAFF	-	TRBV15	TRBJ1-1	few
TGTGCCAGCAGCTCACCGGTAGGGACTAGCGGGCTGAACACCGGGGAGCTGTTTTTT	CASSSPVGTSGLNTGELFF	TRBD2	TRBV7-2	TRBJ2-2	many
TGTGCCAGCAGTTTATCCGGGTCGGGAGGCGAGCAGTACTTC	CASSLSGSGGEQYF	TRBD2	TRBV28	TRBJ2-7	-
TGTGCCAGCAGTTATAGGGTAGCCATCAATGAGCAGTTCTTC	CASSYRVAINEQFF	-	TRBV6-1	TRBJ2-1	many
TGTGCCAGCAGCTCCAGTCTACTGCCTTACGAGCAGTACTTC	CASSSSLLPYEQYF	-	TRBV7-4	TRBJ2-7	-
TGTGCCACCAGGAACAGAGGGGCCGGGGAGCTGTTTTTT	CATRNRGAGELFF	-	TRBV15	TRBJ2-2	-
TGTGCCAGCAGCTTAGGAACGGGCGGATCTGGAAACACCATATATTTT	CASSLGTGGSGNTIYF	-	TRBV7-6	TRBJ1-3	many
TGTGCCAGCAGTTCCTGGACACCGAGCAATCAGCCCCAGCATTTT	CASSSWTPSNQPQHF	-	TRBV6-2/TRBV6-3	TRBJ1-5	many